The 27 T cell receptor beta chains below come from one sample, sequenced in a study (dated by TCRdb to the mid-2010s). Libraries were constructed by 5' RACE. Sequencing was carried out with an Illumina MiSeq. TCRdb reprocessed the public reads (quality trimming at Q25 with fastp, clone calling with MiXCR) and kept in-frame beta chains. Entries are consolidated by CDR3 protein sequence, retaining the most common genes and DNA. The sample table shows approximately 29,000 distinct CDR3 sequences, and roughly 24% are seen once. The ten top clones hold around 3.5% of the sample. Material: naive CD4+ T cells sorted from a lymph node. The meaning of the sample's cell subset or site label: naive CD4+ T cells, CD4+CD45RA+CD25-. Receptors originate from a female donor with breast cancer.

This clonotype was detected a few times. This rearrangement joins TRBV28 to TRBJ2-7; 10 bases fit TRBD1. V lost 7 bases and J lost 2; bases outside the gene matches: 2. This CDR3 is 13 amino acids long. CDR1 MDHEN and CDR2 SYDVKM come from the germline V gene. This CDR3 is CASMGTGAYEQYF. CDR3 nucleotide sequence: TGTGCCAGCATGGGGACAGGGGCCTACGAGCAGTACTTC.

The genes are TRBV4-1 and TRBJ1-4; 7 positions agree with TRBD1. The germline V gene has CDR1 MGHRA and CDR2 YSYEKL. This CDR3 is 15 amino acids long. The junction had 7 bases not matched to a gene; V was cut back by 1 base and J by 8 bases. The DNA of the CDR3 is TGCGCCAGCAGCCAAGTAAAGGGGGCGAGCGAAAAACTGTTTTTT. Its protein product is CASSQVKGASEKLFF.

J is TRBJ2-1 and V is TRBV2; D might be TRBD2 (5 bases). Trimming took off 1 base at V and 7 bases at J, with 8 bases between the two ends. The germline V gene encodes CDR1 SNHLY and CDR2 FYNNEI. The CDR3 sequence is 13 residues long. The CDR3 nucleotides read TGTGCCAGCAGTGAAGAGACGGGGAATGAGCAGTTCTTC. Its protein product is CASSEETGNEQFF.

For this clonotype: An end of the junction differs from the germline gene, which may be a read error. V usage is TRBV27 and J usage is TRBJ2-1, with a tentative D call TRBD2 (5 bases). Germline V gene lookup returns CDR1 MNHEY and CDR2 SMNVEV (reference sequence). This CDR3 comprises 17 residues. The CDR3 DNA reads TGCACCAGCACATGGCAGGAGGCAGGCCCGCGTTGCAATGAGCAGTTCTTC. It encodes CTSTWQEAGPRCNEQFF.

This clonotype is termed medium-sized (0.01 to 0.1%). This rearrangement joins TRBV7-3 to TRBJ2-2, with 10 bases matching TRBD1. V trimming: 4 bases; J trimming: 6 bases; junction bases outside the gene matches: 11. Germline-derived CDR1 and CDR2 are SGHTA and FQGTGA. This CDR3 region has 17 residues. The CDR3 loop reads CASSSGQGLGRAGELFF. In nucleotides, the CDR3 is TGTGCCAGCAGCTCGGGACAGGGGCTCGGAAGGGCCGGGGAGCTGTTTTTT.

Worth noting for this clonotype: This may be a read error, as it is one base from a much larger clone. This sequence joins TRBV7-3 and TRBJ2-4; 11 bases line up with TRBD2. The germline gives CDR1 SGHTA, CDR2 FQGTGA. The CDR3 consists of 15 residues. J was trimmed by 6 bases and V by 8 bases; bases with no gene match: 9. CDR3 nucleotides: TGTGCCAGCCGCGTCGCCGGGACTAGCGGAAACATTCAGTACTTC. This translates into CASRVAGTSGNIQYF.

By sample fraction, this clonotype is medium-sized (0.01 to 0.1%). CDR3 nucleotides: TGCAGTGCTAGAAGGGGGGGTAATGAGCAGTTCTTC. Protein sequence: CSARRGGNEQFF. The V and J genes are TRBV20-1 and TRBJ2-1; weak D call: TRBD2 (7 bases). V was shortened by 2 bases and J by 7 bases, with 9 bases between the two germline ends. This CDR3 region has 12 residues. Germline CDR1 is DFQATT and CDR2 is SNEGSKA (reference sequence).

This clonotype has at least ten counts. J is TRBJ2-5 and V is TRBV12-3 or TRBV12-4, with 7 bases identical to TRBD1. The CDR3 contains 13 residues. Trimming removed 8 bases from V and 2 bases from J; junction bases left unmatched: 5. CDR3 nucleotides: TGTGCCAGCGGGGACAGAGTACAAGAGACCCAGTACTTC. As protein: CASGDRVQETQYF.

This clonotype appeared once. A junction end diverges from the germline sequence, so it may reflect a read error. The rearrangement links TRBV5-1 to TRBJ2-1; 9 nucleotides align to TRBD1. This CDR3 has 14 amino acids. CDR1 and CDR2 (germline): SGHRS, YFSETQ. CDR3 nucleotides: TGCACCAGCAGCTCCCCGGGACAGGGACGTGAGCAGTTCTTC. This encodes CTSSSPGQGREQFF.

This clonotype was seen a handful of times. This chain links TRBV11-2 with TRBJ2-5; TRBD2 aligns across 12 bases. The CDR3 spans 20 residues. CDR1 and CDR2 (germline): SGHAT, FQNNGV. Trimming took 3 bases from V and 3 from J; bases not matched to a gene: 17. The CDR3: CASSLGLTLAGGRGEETQYF. The DNA for the CDR3 is TGTGCCAGCAGCTTGGGGTTAACGCTAGCGGGAGGGCGGGGCGAAGAGACCCAGTACTTC. Full variable domain (rest looked up from reference TRBV11-2 and TRBJ2-5): EAGVAQSPRYKIIEKRQSVAFWCNPISGHATLYWYQQILGQGPKLLIQFQNNGVVDDSQLPKDRFSAERLKGVDSTLKIQPAKLEDSAVYLCASSLGLTLAGGRGEETQYFGPGTRLLVL.

By share, this clonotype ranks as medium-sized. V and J are TRBV5-1 and TRBJ1-1; a possible D gene is TRBD1 (5 bases). The CDR3 loop spans 14 amino acids. Germline V gene lookup returns CDR1 SGHRS and CDR2 YFSETQ. The V end lost 5 bases, the J end lost 3 bases, and 14 bases lay between the germline ends. The CDR3 DNA sequence: TGCGCCAGCAGACCCGGGGCCGCGGACACTGAAGCTTTCTTT. Translating it yields CASRPGAADTEAFF.

CDR3 DNA sequence: TGTGCCAGCAGTGGCCCCCCCCGGTGGGAGACCCAGTACTTC. Translated: CASSGPPRWETQYF. The chain recombines TRBV6-1 with TRBJ2-5; D uncertain. The CDR3 consists of 14 residues. The V end lost 4 bases, the J end lost 5 bases, and 14 bases lay between the germline ends. Germline CDR1 reads MNHNS; CDR2 reads SASEGT.

The chain links TRBV15 to TRBJ2-5, with unresolved D. CDR3 length: 15 residues. From germline, CDR1 is LNHNV and CDR2 YYDKDF (reference sequence). The V and J ends lost 2 bases and 5 bases respectively, with 15 bases between them. CDR3 sequence reads: CATSRQRTLPETQYF. The CDR3 DNA reads as TGTGCCACCAGCAGACAAAGGACCCTACCGGAGACCCAGTACTTC.

V gene TRBV5-1 combines with J gene TRBJ1-4; TRBD1 might be the D (5 bases). This CDR3 is 14 amino acids long. V was clipped by 2 bases and J by 3 bases, with 8 bases between them. Germline-derived CDR1 and CDR2 are SGHRS and YFSETQ. The CDR3 bases are TGCGCCAGCAGCTTCCAGGGATCTAATGAAAAACTGTTTTTT. It codes for CASSFQGSNEKLFF.

This clonotype has a handful of counts. The rearrangement uses TRBV7-2 and TRBJ2-7, with 12 bases matching TRBD2. Germline V gene sequence: CDR1 SGHTA, CDR2 FQGNSA. Trimming took 1 base from V and 3 from J; bases not matched to a gene: 7. CDR3 length equals 17 residues. Here the CDR3 reads CASSLVTSGRINYEQYF. The DNA for the CDR3 is TGTGCCAGCAGCTTAGTGACTAGCGGGAGAATAAACTACGAGCAGTACTTC.

The rearrangement links TRBV15 to TRBJ2-3; D gene unclear. V shed 1 base and J shed 0 bases, with 11 bases lying between them. From germline, CDR1 is LNHNV and CDR2 YYDKDF (reference sequence). The CDR3 totals 16 residues. DNA of the CDR3: TGTGCCACCAGCAGAGGTCTCGGTTCTAGCACAGATACGCAGTATTTT. Its protein product is CATSRGLGSSTDTQYF.

This clonotype was picked up a small number of times. The V call is TRBV6-5, the J call TRBJ2-1, with 11 bases identical to TRBD2. The CDR3 has 15 amino acids. Trimming took 4 bases from V and 7 from J; bases not matched to a gene: 6. The germline V gene encodes CDR1 MNHEY and CDR2 SVGAGI. The CDR3 DNA sequence: TGTGCCAGCAGTTCCGGTAGCGGGAGGGGGAATGAGCAGTTCTTC. Protein sequence: CASSSGSGRGNEQFF.

The V call is TRBV9, the J call TRBJ2-7, with D uncertain. The CDR3 runs 13 residues. Germline V gives CDR1 SGDLS, CDR2 YYNGEE. V was trimmed by 0 bases and J by 5 bases, leaving 9 bases between them. CDR3 sequence reads: CASSVEITDEQYF. The CDR3 DNA reads TGTGCCAGCAGCGTAGAGATTACAGACGAGCAGTACTTC. Using reference TRBV9 and TRBJ2-7 for the parts outside the CDR3, the full variable domain is DSGVTQTPKHLITATGQRVTLRCSPRSGDLSVYWYQQSLDQGLQFLIQYYNGEERAKGNILERFSAQQFPDLHSELNLSSLELGDSALYFCASSVEITDEQYFGPGTRLTVT.

The V call is TRBV4-2, the J call TRBJ1-6; possibly TRBD1 for D (5 bases). Germline V gene lookup returns CDR1 LGHNA and CDR2 YNFKEQ. The CDR3 runs 17 residues. With 2 bases removed from V and 3 bases from J, the gap between germline ends came to 14 bases. The CDR3: CASSQNAQTVYNSPLHF. The CDR3, as DNA: TGTGCCAGCAGCCAAAACGCCCAGACAGTCTATAATTCACCCCTCCACTTT.

The chain is built from TRBV6-2 or TRBV6-3 and TRBJ2-7; unclear D gene. The germline gives CDR1 MNHEY, CDR2 SVGEGT. The V end lost 0 bases, the J end lost 2 bases, and 11 bases lay between the germline ends. This CDR3 comprises 15 residues. The CDR3 reads CASSYSMARAYEQYF. The CDR3 nucleotides are TGTGCCAGCAGTTACTCGATGGCTAGGGCCTACGAGCAGTACTTC.

The chain joins TRBV6-5 to TRBJ2-7; D is perhaps TRBD2 (6 bases). Germline V gene lookup returns CDR1 MNHEY and CDR2 SVGAGI. The CDR3 has 14 residues. V lost 4 bases and J lost 3, with 13 bases in between. The DNA for the CDR3 is TGTGCCAGCAGTTTCGGCGGGGTGGGCTACGAGCAGTACTTC. It specifies CASSFGGVGYEQYF.

The chain combines TRBV4-2 with TRBJ2-3; D might be TRBD2 (5 bases). In germline, CDR1 is LGHNA, CDR2 YNFKEQ. The CDR3 loop spans 12 amino acids. The V and J ends lost 1 base and 8 bases respectively, with 7 bases between them. The CDR3 reads CASSQGEFTQYF. CDR3 in DNA: TGTGCCAGCAGCCAAGGGGAGTTTACGCAGTATTTT.

V usage is TRBV12-3 or TRBV12-4 and J usage is TRBJ1-2; no definite D call. The length of the CDR3 is 14 residues. With 6 bases removed from V and 8 bases from J, the gap between germline ends came to 19 bases. The CDR3 DNA reads as TGTGCCAGCAGCTACCGGGTGAAGGACTCAGGCTACACCTTC. Its translation: CASSYRVKDSGYTF.

This clonotype was observed a single time. J is TRBJ1-5 and V is TRBV4-1; D is unclear. CDR3 size: 13 residues. Deletions cut 3 bases from V and 7 bases from J, with 10 bases between. In germline, CDR1 is MGHRA, CDR2 YSYEKL. CDR3 bases: TGCGCCAGCAGCCAGGGGAAAGGACAGCCCCAGCATTTT. It specifies CASSQGKGQPQHF.

This clonotype has only a few counts. V usage is TRBV4-2 and J usage is TRBJ2-3; D remains unclear. Germline V gene data show CDR1 as LGHNA and CDR2 as YNFKEQ. Trimming took 4 bases from V and 8 from J, leaving 13 bases between them. This CDR3 comprises 13 residues. The DNA of the CDR3 is TGTGCCAGCAGCCGTGGTCAGCTGGGTACGCAGTATTTT. It yields the protein CASSRGQLGTQYF.

The genes are TRBV4-1 and TRBJ2-2; possible D gene TRBD2, 6 bases. CDR3 length equals 15 residues. V dropped 2 bases and J dropped 8 bases, with 15 bases sitting between them. Germline V gene sequence: CDR1 MGHRA, CDR2 YSYEKL. DNA for the CDR3: TGCGCCAGCAGCCAACCACGGCGGGGCGGGGGGGAGCTGTTTTTT. Amino acids: CASSQPRRGGGELFF.

This clonotype has ten or more counts. The chain uses TRBV9 and TRBJ2-7; D call uncertain. Germline assignment: CDR1 SGDLS and CDR2 YYNGEE. V lost 0 bases to trimming and J lost 4 bases, with 14 bases between them. The CDR3 runs to 15 residues. The CDR3 loop is CASSVGNSPIYEQYF. The CDR3 coding sequence is TGTGCCAGCAGCGTAGGCAACTCCCCTATATACGAGCAGTACTTC.